The text below deals with one TCR beta chain. Germline values: CDR1 LGHDT, CDR2 YNNKEL (reference sequence). V was clipped by 4 bases and J by 0 bases; unmatched bases: 14. The CDR3 consists of 18 residues. This record comes from a study of blood T cell repertoires in COVID-19. Data came from immunoSEQ multiplex PCR; TCRdb stores just in-frame clones and leaves some out. The top ten hold roughly 5.7% of the sample, which has some 150,000 clones, 84% seen once. Allocation to cohorts depended on clinical history reported by the participants. The sequenced material came from PBMCs or T cells enriched from blood (not recorded which). The TCR originated in a woman in her 50s who had been exposed to COVID-19. The rearrangement joins TRBV3-1 (or the pseudogene TRBV3-2) to TRBJ2-7; 8 positions match TRBD1. This CDR3 is CASSLPPGQGPSSYEQYF. The CDR3 DNA reads TGTGCCAGCAGCCTACCCCCCGGACAGGGACCCTCCTCCTACGAGCAGTACTTC.